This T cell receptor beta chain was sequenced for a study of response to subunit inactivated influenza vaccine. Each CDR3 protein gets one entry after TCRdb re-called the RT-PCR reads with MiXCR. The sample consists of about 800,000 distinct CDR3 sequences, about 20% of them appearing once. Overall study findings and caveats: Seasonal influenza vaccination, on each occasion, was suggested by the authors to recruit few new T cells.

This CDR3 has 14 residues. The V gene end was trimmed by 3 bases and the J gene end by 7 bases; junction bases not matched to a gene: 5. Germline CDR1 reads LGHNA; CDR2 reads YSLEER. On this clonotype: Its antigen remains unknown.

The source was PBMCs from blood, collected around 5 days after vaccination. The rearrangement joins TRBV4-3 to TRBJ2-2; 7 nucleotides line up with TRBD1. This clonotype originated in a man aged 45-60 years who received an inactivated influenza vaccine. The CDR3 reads CASSQTGINGELFF. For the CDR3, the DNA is TGCGCCAGCAGCCAGACAGGGATCAACGGGGAGCTGTTTTTT.